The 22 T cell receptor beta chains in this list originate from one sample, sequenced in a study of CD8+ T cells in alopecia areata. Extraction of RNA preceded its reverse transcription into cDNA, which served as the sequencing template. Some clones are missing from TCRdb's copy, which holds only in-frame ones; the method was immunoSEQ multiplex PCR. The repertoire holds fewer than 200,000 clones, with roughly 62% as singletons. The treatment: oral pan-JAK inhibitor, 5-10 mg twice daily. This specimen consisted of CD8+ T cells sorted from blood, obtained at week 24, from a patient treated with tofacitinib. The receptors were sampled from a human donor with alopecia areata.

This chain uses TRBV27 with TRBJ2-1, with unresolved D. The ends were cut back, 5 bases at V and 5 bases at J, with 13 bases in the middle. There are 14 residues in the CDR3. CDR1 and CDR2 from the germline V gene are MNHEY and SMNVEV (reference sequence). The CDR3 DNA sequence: TGTGCCAGCAGTCCCCGGGCGTGGAACAATGAGCAGTTCTTC. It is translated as CASSPRAWNNEQFF.

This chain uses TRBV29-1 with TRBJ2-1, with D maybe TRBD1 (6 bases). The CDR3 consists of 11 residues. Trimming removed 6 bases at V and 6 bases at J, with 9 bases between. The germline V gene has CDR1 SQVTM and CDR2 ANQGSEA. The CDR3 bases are TGCAGCGTCCTACAGGGCAATGAGCAGTTCTTC. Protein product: CSVLQGNEQFF.

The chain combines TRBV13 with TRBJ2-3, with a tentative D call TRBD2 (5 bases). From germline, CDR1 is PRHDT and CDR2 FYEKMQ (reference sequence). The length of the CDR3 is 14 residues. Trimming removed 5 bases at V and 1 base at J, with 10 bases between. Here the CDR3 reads CASSPRRGTDTQYF. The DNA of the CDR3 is TGTGCCAGCAGCCCGCGGCGGGGCACAGATACGCAGTATTTT.

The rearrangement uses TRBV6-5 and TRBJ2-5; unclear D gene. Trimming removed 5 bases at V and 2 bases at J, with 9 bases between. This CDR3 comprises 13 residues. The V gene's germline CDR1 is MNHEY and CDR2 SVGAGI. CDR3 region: CASSRHSQETQYF. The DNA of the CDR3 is TGTGCCAGCAGTAGACATTCACAAGAGACCCAGTACTTC.

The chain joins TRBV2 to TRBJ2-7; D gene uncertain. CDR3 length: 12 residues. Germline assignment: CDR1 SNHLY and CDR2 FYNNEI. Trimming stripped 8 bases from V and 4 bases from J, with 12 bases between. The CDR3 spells CASGVLAYEQYF. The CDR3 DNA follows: TGTGCCAGCGGGGTTTTGGCGTACGAGCAGTACTTC.

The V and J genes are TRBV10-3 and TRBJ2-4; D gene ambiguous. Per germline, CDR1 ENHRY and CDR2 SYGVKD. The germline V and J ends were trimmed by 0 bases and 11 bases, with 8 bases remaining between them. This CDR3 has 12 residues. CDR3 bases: TGTGCCATCAGTGAGTCTGGCCGTTTTCAGTACTTC. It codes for CAISESGRFQYF.

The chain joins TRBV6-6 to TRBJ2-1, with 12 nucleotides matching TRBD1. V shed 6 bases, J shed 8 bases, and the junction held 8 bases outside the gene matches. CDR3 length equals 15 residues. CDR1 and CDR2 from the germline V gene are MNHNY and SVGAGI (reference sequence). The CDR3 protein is CASRTGTGGLDEQFF. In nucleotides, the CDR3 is TGTGCCAGCAGGACCGGGACAGGGGGCTTGGATGAGCAGTTCTTC.

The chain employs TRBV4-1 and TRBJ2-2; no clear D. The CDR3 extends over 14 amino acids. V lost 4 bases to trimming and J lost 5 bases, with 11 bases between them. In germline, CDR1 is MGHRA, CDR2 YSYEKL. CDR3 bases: TGCGCCAGCAGCCGCCCCACAGTGACCGGGGAGCTGTTTTTT. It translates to CASSRPTVTGELFF.

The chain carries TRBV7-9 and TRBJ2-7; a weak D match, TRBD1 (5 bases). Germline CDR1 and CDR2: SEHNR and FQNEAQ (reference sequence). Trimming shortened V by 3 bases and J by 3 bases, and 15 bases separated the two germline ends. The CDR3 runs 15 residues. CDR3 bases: TGTGCCAGCAGCTTTACCCAGGGTGGGAACTACGAGCAGTACTTC. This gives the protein CASSFTQGGNYEQYF.

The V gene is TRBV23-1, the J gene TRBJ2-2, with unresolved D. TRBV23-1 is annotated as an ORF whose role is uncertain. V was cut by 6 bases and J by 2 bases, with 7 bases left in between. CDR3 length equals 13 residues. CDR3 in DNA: TGCGCCAGCAGGGTTGATAACACCGGGGAGCTGTTTTTT. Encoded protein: CASRVDNTGELFF.

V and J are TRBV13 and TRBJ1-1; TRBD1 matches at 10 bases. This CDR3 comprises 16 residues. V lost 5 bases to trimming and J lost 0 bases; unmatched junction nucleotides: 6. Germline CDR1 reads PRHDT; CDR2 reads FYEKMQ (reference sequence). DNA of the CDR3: TGTGCCAGCAGCACGGGGACAGGGGTTGTGAACACTGAAGCTTTCTTT. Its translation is CASSTGTGVVNTEAFF.

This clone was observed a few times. The CDR3 coding sequence is TGCGCCAGCACCCCCTCCCCCTTTCAGACAGAGGGCAATCAGCCCCAGCATTTT. The encoded protein is CASTPSPFQTEGNQPQHF. The chain recombines TRBV23-1 with TRBJ1-5; a weak D match, TRBD1 (5 bases). TRBV23-1 is given ORF status, its function remaining uncertain. The CDR3 contains 18 residues. Trimming took off 7 bases at V and 2 bases at J, with 24 bases between the two ends.

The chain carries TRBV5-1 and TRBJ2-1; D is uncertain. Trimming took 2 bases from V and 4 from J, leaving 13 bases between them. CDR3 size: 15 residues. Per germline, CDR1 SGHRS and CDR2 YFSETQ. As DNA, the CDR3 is TGCGCCAGCAGCTTCGGGTCTTGGCGGTACAATGAGCAGTTCTTC. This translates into CASSFGSWRYNEQFF.

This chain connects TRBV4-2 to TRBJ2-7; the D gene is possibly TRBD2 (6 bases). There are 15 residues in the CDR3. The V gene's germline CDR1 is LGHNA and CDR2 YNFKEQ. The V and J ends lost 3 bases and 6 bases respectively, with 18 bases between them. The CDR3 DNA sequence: TGTGCCAGCAGCCACATCTCGCAGGGACTTGGCGAGCAGTACTTC. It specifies CASSHISQGLGEQYF.

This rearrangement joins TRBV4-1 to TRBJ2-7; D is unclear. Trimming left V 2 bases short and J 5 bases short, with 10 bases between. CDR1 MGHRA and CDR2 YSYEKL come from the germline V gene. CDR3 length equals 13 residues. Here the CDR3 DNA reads TGCGCCAGCAGCCAAAGCTCGGTAGACGAGCAGTACTTC. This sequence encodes CASSQSSVDEQYF.

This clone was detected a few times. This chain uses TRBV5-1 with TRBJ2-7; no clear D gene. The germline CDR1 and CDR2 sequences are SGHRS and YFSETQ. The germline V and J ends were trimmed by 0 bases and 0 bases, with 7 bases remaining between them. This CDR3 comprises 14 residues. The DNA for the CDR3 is TGCGCCAGCAGCTTGGCCGTGAACTCCTACGAGCAGTACTTC. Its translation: CASSLAVNSYEQYF. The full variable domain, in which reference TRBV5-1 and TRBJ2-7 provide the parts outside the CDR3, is KAGVTQTPRYLIKTRGQQVTLSCSPISGHRSVSWYQQTPGQGLQFLFEYFSETQRNKGNFPGRFSGRQFSNSRSEMNVSTLELGDSALYLCASSLAVNSYEQYFGPGTRLTVT.

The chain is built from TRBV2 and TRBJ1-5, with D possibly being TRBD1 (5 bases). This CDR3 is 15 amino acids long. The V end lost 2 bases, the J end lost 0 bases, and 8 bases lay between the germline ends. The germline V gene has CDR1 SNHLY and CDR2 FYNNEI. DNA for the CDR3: TGTGCCAGCAGTGAAACAGGAAATAGCAATCAGCCCCAGCATTTT. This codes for CASSETGNSNQPQHF.

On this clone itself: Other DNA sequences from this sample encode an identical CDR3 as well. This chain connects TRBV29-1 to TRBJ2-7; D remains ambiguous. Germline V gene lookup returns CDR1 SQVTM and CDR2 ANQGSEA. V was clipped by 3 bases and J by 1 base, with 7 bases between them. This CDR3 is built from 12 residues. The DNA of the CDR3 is TGCAGCGTTGAGGCAGGTTCCTACGAGCAGTACTTC. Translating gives CSVEAGSYEQYF.

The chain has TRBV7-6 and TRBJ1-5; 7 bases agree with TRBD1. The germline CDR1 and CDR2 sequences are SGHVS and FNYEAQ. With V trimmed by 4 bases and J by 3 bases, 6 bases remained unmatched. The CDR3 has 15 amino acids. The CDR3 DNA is TGTGCCAGCAGCTCAGGGACAGACCCCAATCAGCCCCAGCATTTT. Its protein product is CASSSGTDPNQPQHF.

CDR3 region: CASSLGSPNTEAFF. The CDR3 DNA follows: TGTGCCAGCAGCTTGGGGTCACCGAACACTGAAGCTTTCTTT. This sequence joins TRBV5-6 and TRBJ1-1; D is uncertain. The V and J ends lost 0 bases and 1 base respectively, with 7 bases between them. CDR1 and CDR2 from the germline V gene are SGHDT and YYEEEE. CDR3 length: 14 amino acids. Full variable domain (remainder filled in from reference TRBV5-6 and TRBJ1-1): DAGVTQSPTHLIKTRGQQVTLRCSPKSGHDTVSWYQQALGQGPQFIFQYYEEEERQRGNFPDRFSGHQFPNYSSELNVNALLLGDSALYLCASSLGSPNTEAFFGQGTRLTVV.

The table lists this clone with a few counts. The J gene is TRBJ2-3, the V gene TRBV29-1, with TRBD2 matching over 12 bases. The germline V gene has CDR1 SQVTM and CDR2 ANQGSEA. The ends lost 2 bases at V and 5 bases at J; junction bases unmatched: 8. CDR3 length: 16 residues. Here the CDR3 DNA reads TGCAGCGTTGAATGGGCTAGCGGGGGGGCTAGAGATACGCAGTATTTT. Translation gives CSVEWASGGARDTQYF.

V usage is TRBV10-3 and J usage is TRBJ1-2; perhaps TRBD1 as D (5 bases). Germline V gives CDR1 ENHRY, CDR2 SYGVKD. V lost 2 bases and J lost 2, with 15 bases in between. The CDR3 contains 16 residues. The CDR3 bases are TGTGCCATCAGTGAGCCGTTGACAGAGTTCAACTATGGCTACACCTTC. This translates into CAISEPLTEFNYGYTF.